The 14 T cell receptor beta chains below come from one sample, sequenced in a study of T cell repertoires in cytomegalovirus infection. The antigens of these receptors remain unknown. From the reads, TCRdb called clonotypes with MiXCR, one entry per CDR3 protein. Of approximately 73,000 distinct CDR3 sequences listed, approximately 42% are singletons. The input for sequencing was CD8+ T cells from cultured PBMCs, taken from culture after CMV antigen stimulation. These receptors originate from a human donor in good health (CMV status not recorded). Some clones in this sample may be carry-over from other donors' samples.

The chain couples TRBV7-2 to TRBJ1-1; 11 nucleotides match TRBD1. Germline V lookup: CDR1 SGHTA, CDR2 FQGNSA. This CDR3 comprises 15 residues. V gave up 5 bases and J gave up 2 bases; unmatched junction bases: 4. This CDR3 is CASSEGQGVNTEAFF. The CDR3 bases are TGTGCCAGCAGCGAGGGACAGGGGGTCAACACTGAAGCTTTCTTT.

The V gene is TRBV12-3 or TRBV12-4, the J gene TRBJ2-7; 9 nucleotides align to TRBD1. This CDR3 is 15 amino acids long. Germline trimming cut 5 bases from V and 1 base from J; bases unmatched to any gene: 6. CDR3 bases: TGTGCCAGCAGTGCGCCGGGACAGGGTTCCTACGAGCAGTACTTC. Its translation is CASSAPGQGSYEQYF.

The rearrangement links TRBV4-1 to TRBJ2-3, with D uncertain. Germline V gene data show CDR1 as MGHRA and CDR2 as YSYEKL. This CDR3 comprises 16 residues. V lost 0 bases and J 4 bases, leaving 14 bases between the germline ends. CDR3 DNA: TGCGCCAGCAGCCAAGATCAGCTAGTACGTGCAGATACGCAGTATTTT. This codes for CASSQDQLVRADTQYF.

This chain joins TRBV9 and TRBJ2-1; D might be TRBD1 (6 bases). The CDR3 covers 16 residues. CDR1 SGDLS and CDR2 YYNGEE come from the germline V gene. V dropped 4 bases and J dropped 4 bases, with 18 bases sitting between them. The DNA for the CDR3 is TGTGCCAGCAGCCCCCCGAGCGGACAGAATTACAATGAGCAGTTCTTC. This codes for CASSPPSGQNYNEQFF.

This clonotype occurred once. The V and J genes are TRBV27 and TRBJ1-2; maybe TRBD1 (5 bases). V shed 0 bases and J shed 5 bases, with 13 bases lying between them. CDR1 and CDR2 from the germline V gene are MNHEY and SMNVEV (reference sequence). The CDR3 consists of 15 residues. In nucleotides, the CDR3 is TGTGCCAGCAGTTTATCGCTAGGGGCAGGATATGGCTACACCTTC. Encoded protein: CASSLSLGAGYGYTF.

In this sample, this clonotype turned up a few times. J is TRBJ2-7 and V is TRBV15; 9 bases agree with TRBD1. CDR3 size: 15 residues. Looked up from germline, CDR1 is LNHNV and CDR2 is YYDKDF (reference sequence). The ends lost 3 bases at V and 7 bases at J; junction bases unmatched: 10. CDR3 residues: CATSSLRDREEEQYF. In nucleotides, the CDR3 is TGTGCCACCAGCAGCCTCAGGGACAGGGAAGAAGAGCAGTACTTC.

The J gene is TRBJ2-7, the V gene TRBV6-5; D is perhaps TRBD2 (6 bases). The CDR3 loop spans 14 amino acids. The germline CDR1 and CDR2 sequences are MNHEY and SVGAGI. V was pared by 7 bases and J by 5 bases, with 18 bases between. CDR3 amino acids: CASTKGTPRDEQYF. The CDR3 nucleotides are TGTGCCAGCACCAAGGGGACTCCCCGGGACGAGCAGTACTTC.

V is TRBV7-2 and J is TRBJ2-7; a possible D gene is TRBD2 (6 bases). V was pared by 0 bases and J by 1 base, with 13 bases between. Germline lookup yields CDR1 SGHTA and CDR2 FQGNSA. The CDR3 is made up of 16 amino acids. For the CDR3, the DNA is TGTGCCAGCAGCTTAGCGTGGGGACTCGTATCCTACGAGCAGTACTTC. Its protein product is CASSLAWGLVSYEQYF. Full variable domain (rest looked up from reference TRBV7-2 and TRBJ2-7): GAGVSQSPSNKVTEKGKDVELRCDPISGHTALYWYRQSLGQGLEFLIYFQGNSAPDKSGLPSDRFSAERTGGSVSTLTIQRTQQEDSAVYLCASSLAWGLVSYEQYFGPGTRLTVT.

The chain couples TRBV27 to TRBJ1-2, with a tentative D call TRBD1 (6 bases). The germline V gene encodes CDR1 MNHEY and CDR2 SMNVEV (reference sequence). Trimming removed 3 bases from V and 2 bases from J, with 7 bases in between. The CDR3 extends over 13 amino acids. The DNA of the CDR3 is TGTGCCAGCAGTTTGGGACAAAACTATGGCTACACCTTC. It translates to CASSLGQNYGYTF.

The CDR3 nucleotides read TGTGCCAGCAGTCACCGGGACAGGGGAGTTTACGAGCAGTACTTC. Its protein is CASSHRDRGVYEQYF. The rearrangement uses TRBV7-6 and TRBJ2-7; 10 positions match TRBD1. From germline, CDR1 is SGHVS and CDR2 FNYEAQ. The V gene end was trimmed by 6 bases and the J gene end by 4 bases; junction bases not matched to a gene: 9. This CDR3 comprises 15 residues.

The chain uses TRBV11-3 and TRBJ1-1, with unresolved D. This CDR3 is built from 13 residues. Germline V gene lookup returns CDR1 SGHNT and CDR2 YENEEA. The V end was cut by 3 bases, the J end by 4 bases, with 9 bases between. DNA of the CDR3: TGTGCCAGCAGCTTGGGCCCGAGCACTGAAGCTTTCTTT. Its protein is CASSLGPSTEAFF.

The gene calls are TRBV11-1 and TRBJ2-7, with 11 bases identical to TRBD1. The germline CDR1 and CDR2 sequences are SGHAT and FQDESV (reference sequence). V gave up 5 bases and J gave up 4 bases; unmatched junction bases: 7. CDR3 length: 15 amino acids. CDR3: CASSPWTGGEYEQYF. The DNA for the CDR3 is TGTGCCAGCAGCCCCTGGACAGGGGGCGAATACGAGCAGTACTTC. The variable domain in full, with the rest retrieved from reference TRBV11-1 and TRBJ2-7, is EAEVAQSPRYKITEKSQAVAFWCDPISGHATLYWYRQILGQGPELLVQFQDESVVDDSQLPKDRFSAERLKGVDSTLKIQPAELGDSAMYLCASSPWTGGEYEQYFGPGTRLTVT.

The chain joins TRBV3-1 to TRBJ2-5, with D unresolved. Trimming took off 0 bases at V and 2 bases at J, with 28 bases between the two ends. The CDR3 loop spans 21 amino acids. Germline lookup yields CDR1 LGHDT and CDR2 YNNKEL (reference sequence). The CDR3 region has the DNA TGTGCCAGCAGCCAAGATTACCCTTTCTCGGCAGCAAGGCCGATTCAAGAGACCCAGTACTTC. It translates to CASSQDYPFSAARPIQETQYF.

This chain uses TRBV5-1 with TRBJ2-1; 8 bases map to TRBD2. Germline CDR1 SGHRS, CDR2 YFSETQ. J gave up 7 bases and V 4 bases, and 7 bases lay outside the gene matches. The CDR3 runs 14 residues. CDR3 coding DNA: TGCGCCAGCAGCCCCGCGGGGGGTTTAAATGAGCAGTTCTTC. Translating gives CASSPAGGLNEQFF.